What follows are 11 T cell receptor beta chains derived from one specimen sequenced in a study of tumor and adjacent non-tumor tissue in lung cancer. RNA was extracted from bulk tissue without any cell sorting. This non-tumor lung sample came from over 3 cm beyond the tumor edge. TCRbeta libraries were built with three rounds of nested PCR, modified from ARM-PCR. MiXCR, applied by TCRdb to the multiplex PCR reads, yields one record per CDR3 protein. The table lists tens of thousands of distinct CDR3 sequences, roughly two thirds of them singletons. The material sequenced was distant non-tumor lung tissue. The receptors stem from a woman aged 70-85 years with non-small cell lung cancer.

The chain recombines TRBV20-1 with TRBJ2-1, with TRBD1 identical over 7 bases. The CDR3 extends over 16 amino acids. V lost 3 bases to trimming and J lost 5 bases; unmatched junction nucleotides: 13. Germline V gene lookup returns CDR1 DFQATT and CDR2 SNEGSKA (reference sequence). CDR3 amino acids: CSARDRTGVKNNEQFF. The CDR3 nucleotides read TGCAGTGCTAGGGATCGTACAGGGGTCAAGAACAATGAGCAGTTCTTC.

Comment on this clonotype: A much larger clone differs from this one at a single base, so this may be a read error. This chain joins TRBV5-4 and TRBJ1-2; 9 nucleotides align to TRBD1. This CDR3 is built from 15 residues. CDR1 and CDR2 from the germline V gene are SGHNT and YYREEE (reference sequence). CDR3 DNA sequence: TGTGCCGGCAGCTTCGTTCGACAGGGGGAATATGGCTACACCTTC. Translation: CAGSFVRQGEYGYTF.

The chain has TRBV20-1 and TRBJ1-3, with a tentative D call TRBD1 (6 bases). The CDR3 is 14 amino acids. Germline V gene sequence: CDR1 DFQATT, CDR2 SNEGSKA (reference sequence). V lost 5 bases and J 0 bases, leaving 11 bases between the germline ends. The CDR3 loop is CSAATGTSGNTIYF. The CDR3 nucleotides read TGCAGTGCTGCTACAGGGACCTCTGGAAACACCATATATTTT.

This clonotype was observed at least ten times. This sequence joins TRBV6-5 and TRBJ2-7, with TRBD1 matching over 8 bases. CDR1 is MNHEY and CDR2 is SVGAGI in the germline V gene. J lost 1 base, V lost 5 bases, and 4 bases had no gene match. The CDR3 has 14 amino acids. CDR3 DNA sequence: TGTGCCAGCAGTGCCGGACAGGGATCCTACGAGCAGTACTTC. Translated, it gives CASSAGQGSYEQYF.

The genes are TRBV6-5 and TRBJ2-3; no clear D gene. Trimming removed 10 bases from V and 3 bases from J, with 20 bases in between. The CDR3 has 15 residues. Germline V CDR1 and CDR2: MNHEY, SVGAGI. The CDR3 loop reads CANCYSFMKTDTQYF. CDR3 coding DNA: TGTGCCAACTGTTACTCGTTTATGAAGACAGATACGCAGTATTTT.

As to this clonotype: Germline is not matched at one junction end, which may reflect a read error. The chain is built from TRBV7-8 and TRBJ2-6; no firm D call. The CDR3 runs 15 residues. Germline V gives CDR1 SGHVS, CDR2 FQNEAQ. CDR3 bases: TGTGCCAGCAGCTTAGGGGCAGCTGGTGCCAACGTCCCGACTTTC. Protein sequence: CASSLGAAGANVPTF.

This rearrangement joins TRBV4-2 to TRBJ1-5; D remains ambiguous. The CDR3 totals 17 residues. Trimming took off 0 bases at V and 0 bases at J, with 12 bases between the two ends. Germline assignment: CDR1 LGHNA and CDR2 YNFKEQ. DNA of the CDR3: TGTGCCAGCAGCCAAGATTTACCGGGTTATAGCAATCAGCCCCAGCATTTT. Its protein is CASSQDLPGYSNQPQHF.

V gene TRBV28 combines with J gene TRBJ1-1; 7 positions agree with TRBD1. The germline CDR1 and CDR2 sequences are MDHEN and SYDVKM. This CDR3 contains 16 residues. The J segment lost 4 bases and the V segment lost 4 bases, leaving 12 bases of the junction unmatched. CDR3 amino acids: CASSSLSRTGSTEAFF. In DNA form, the CDR3 reads TGTGCCAGCAGTTCTCTGTCTAGGACAGGTAGCACTGAAGCTTTCTTT.

As concerns this clonotype: One junction end does not reproduce the germline sequence, and a read error may be involved. The rearrangement uses TRBV5-1 and TRBJ2-1; 9 bases map to TRBD2. Per germline, CDR1 SGHRS and CDR2 YFSETQ. This CDR3 comprises 16 residues. As DNA, the CDR3 is TGCGCCAGCGGCCCCTCCGTCGCGGGAGGGCTCAATGAGCAGATCTTC. The encoded protein is CASGPSVAGGLNEQIF.

On this clonotype itself: A much more abundant neighbour one base away suggests this may be a read error. The V and J genes are TRBV5-1 and TRBJ2-3; 7 bases fit TRBD2. The germline V gene encodes CDR1 SGHRS and CDR2 YFSETQ. Germline trimming cut 5 bases from V and 2 bases from J; bases unmatched to any gene: 14. This CDR3 region has 17 residues. The CDR3 DNA is TGCGCCAGCAGTCCCGGGACTATCGGGGGTTTCACAGATACGCAGTATTTT. As protein: CASSPGTIGGFTDTQYF.

Of note for this clonotype: The final CDR3 position lacks the conserved phenylalanine or tryptophan, pointing to a likely read error. The limits of the CDR3 on the DNA are not certain, so only TCRdb's listed CDR3 is given. V is TRBV20-1 and J is TRBJ2-5; the tabulated D call, TRBD2, remains unverified against the DNA. The CDR3 numbers 15 amino acids, ends counted. Germline V lookup: CDR1 DFQATT, CDR2 SNEGSKA (reference sequence). CDR3 sequence reads: CSARDAGLESETLYL.